Listed below are T cell receptor beta chains from one sample, sequenced in a study of T-cell reconstitution after alpha-beta-depleted transplantation in children. MiXCR, run by TCRdb on the PCR reads, gives a single entry per CDR3 protein. The sample yields roughly 500,000 distinct CDR3 sequences, approximately 20% seen once. Sample: PBMCs from the stem cell graft donor, taken from the stem cell graft. These receptors were taken from a human donor who donated a stem cell graft to a child with acute lymphoblastic leukemia. Each CDR3 is given with its conserved first and last residue. The order of the fields is D gene, clone size, J gene, V gene, CDR3 DNA, CDR3 protein. A D gene is named only where the DNA matches it firmly. Clone size is given for some rows only: seen once, a few or many times, or a class if the clone is expanded.

>NA|NA|TRBJ2-1|TRBV5-6
TGTGCCTCCGACTTTAGCACGGGTCCGACACATGAGCAGTTCTTC
CASDFSTGPTHEQFF
>NA|NA|TRBJ1-1|TRBV4-1
TGCGCCAGCAGCCCCGGGGTCGGCCGTACTGAAGCTTTCTTT
CASSPGVGRTEAFF
>NA|NA|TRBJ1-3|TRBV7-8
TGTGCCAGCAGCATTTCGGGAAACACCATATATTTT
CASSISGNTIYF
>NA|NA|TRBJ2-1|TRBV9
TGTGCCAGCAGCGTAGAGCAGGACGCGGGAAATGAGCAGTTCTTC
CASSVEQDAGNEQFF
>NA|NA|TRBJ1-1|TRBV27
TGTGCCAGCAGTTTATCCCCAGGAGGGAACACTGAAGCTTTCTTT
CASSLSPGGNTEAFF
>NA|few|TRBJ2-1|TRBV27
TGTGCCAGCAGTCCGCGGGCCTACGGGGAGCAGTTCTTC
CASSPRAYGEQFF
>TRBD2|NA|TRBJ2-5|TRBV7-9
TGTGCCCGCCGGCCAAGCGGGGGGGAGACCCAGTACTTC
CARRPSGGETQYF
>NA|NA|TRBJ2-5|TRBV5-1
TGCGCCAGCAGCTTGGAGGGTCTGAACCAAGAGACCCAGTACTTC
CASSLEGLNQETQYF
>TRBD1|few|TRBJ1-2|TRBV5-6
TGTGCCAGCAGCCGGGACAGGGATTTGCCCATTTATGGCTACACCTTC
CASSRDRDLPIYGYTF
>TRBD2|NA|TRBJ2-2|TRBV4-1
TGCGCCAGCAGCCGGGAGGCGGGAGTGGTAGCCGGGGAGCTGTTTTTT
CASSREAGVVAGELFF
>NA|NA|TRBJ1-1|TRBV5-6
TGTGCCAGCACCCTTTATGGCACTGAAGCTTTCTTT
CASTLYGTEAFF
>TRBD2|few|TRBJ2-2|TRBV12-3/TRBV12-4
TGTGCCACAGCGGGATGGTTCACCGGGGAGCTGTTTTTT
CATAGWFTGELFF
>NA|few|TRBJ1-4|TRBV11-2
TGTGCCAGCAGCTTAGATACTCTCGGCAATGAAAAACTGTTTTTT
CASSLDTLGNEKLFF
>NA|few|TRBJ2-1|TRBV6-5
TGTGCCAGCAGTTCCATCCACAGGGAGCAGTTCTTC
CASSSIHREQFF
>NA|NA|TRBJ1-2|TRBV29-1
TGCAGCGTTGACCCTGACTATGGCTACACCTTC
CSVDPDYGYTF
>TRBD2|few|TRBJ2-2|TRBV7-7
TGTGCCAGCAGCTTACGGTCACTAGCGGGAGTGGCGAACACCGGGGAGCTGTTTTTT
CASSLRSLAGVANTGELFF
>TRBD1|NA|TRBJ2-3|TRBV11-2
TGTGCCAGCAGCCCCGGACAGGGGCCATTCACAGATACGCAGTATTTT
CASSPGQGPFTDTQYF
>NA|NA|TRBJ2-5|TRBV7-9
TGTGCCAGCAGCTTAGTAGGCCAGGTGGGAGAGACCCAGTACTTC
CASSLVGQVGETQYF
>NA|few|TRBJ1-5|TRBV20-1
TGCAGTGCTAGAGGGGGGAGGGCTAGTCAACAGCCCCAGCATTTT
CSARGGRASQQPQHF
>TRBD2|few|TRBJ2-5|TRBV7-9
TGTGCCAGCAGCTTAGGTGCTAGCGGGAGTAGAGAGACCCAGTACTTC
CASSLGASGSRETQYF
>TRBD2|few|TRBJ2-1|TRBV11-2
TGTGCCAGCAGCTTTCGGGGCCTAGCGGGAGCAACCTACAATGAGCAGTTCTTC
CASSFRGLAGATYNEQFF
>TRBD2|NA|TRBJ2-1|TRBV3-1
TGTGCCAGCAGCCCCTGGCTAGCGGTAATGAATGAGCAGTTCTTC
CASSPWLAVMNEQFF
>TRBD1|NA|TRBJ2-7|TRBV5-1
TGCGCCAGCAGCTTGGTGGGGAGCGGCAGGGGGAACTACGAGCAGTACTTC
CASSLVGSGRGNYEQYF
>NA|few|TRBJ2-7|TRBV11-1
TGTGCCAGCAGCTTTTATTCCGGGAGCTCCTACGAGCAGTACTTC
CASSFYSGSSYEQYF
>TRBD1|once|TRBJ2-1|TRBV5-1
TGCGCCAGCGCAGGACAGGGCAATGAGCAGTTCTTC
CASAGQGNEQFF
>NA|NA|TRBJ1-2|TRBV4-2
TGTGCCAGCAGCCAAGTACTGGGGGAGGTGTATGGCTACACCTTC
CASSQVLGEVYGYTF
>NA|few|TRBJ2-1|TRBV5-1
TGCGCCAGCAGCTCTTGGGGTGAGCAGTTCTTC
CASSSWGEQFF
>NA|few|TRBJ1-6|TRBV11-2
TGTGCCAGCAGCTTTCTGGGCCACCTCCACTTT
CASSFLGHLHF
>TRBD2|NA|TRBJ2-5|TRBV5-1
TGCGCCAGCAGCTTGGCCGGACTAGCGGGAGGTGGTGTAGGAGAGACCCAGTACTTC
CASSLAGLAGGGVGETQYF
>TRBD1|few|TRBJ2-7|TRBV5-1
TGCGCCAGCAGCCCGGGACAGGGGGGGGCTCACGAGCAGTACTTC
CASSPGQGGAHEQYF
>TRBD1|few|TRBJ2-7|TRBV6-5
TGTGCCAGCAGTTACGTATTTGGCAGGGGGTTGGGAGAGCAGTACTTC
CASSYVFGRGLGEQYF
>NA|few|TRBJ2-5|TRBV24-1
TGTGCCACCAGTGATCAAGGGGACTGGCAAGAGACCCAGTACTTC
CATSDQGDWQETQYF
>TRBD1|few|TRBJ1-4|TRBV18
TGTGCCAGCTCACCAGCGACAGGGCCCTACTCCCTGTTTTTT
CASSPATGPYSLFF
>NA|few|TRBJ2-7|TRBV9
TGTGCCAGCAGCGCAGGGACTTCCACCGCCTACGAGCAGTACTTC
CASSAGTSTAYEQYF
>TRBD2|NA|TRBJ2-3|TRBV5-6
TGTGCCAGCAGCTTGACCGGACTAGCGGTCCTCACAGATACGCAGTATTTT
CASSLTGLAVLTDTQYF
>TRBD2|few|TRBJ2-1|TRBV20-1
TGCAGTGCTAGCCCCAGCGGGAGTGTTTACAATGAGCAGTTCTTC
CSASPSGSVYNEQFF
>NA|few|TRBJ1-1|TRBV12-3/TRBV12-4
TGTGCCAGCAGAGGGACCGGGAGAGGGAACACTGAAGCTTTCTTT
CASRGTGRGNTEAFF
>TRBD2|NA|TRBJ2-1|TRBV5-5
TGTGCCAGCAGCTCACGGGGACTAGCGGGAAATGAGCAGTTCTTC
CASSSRGLAGNEQFF
>TRBD1|NA|TRBJ2-5|TRBV24-1
TGTGCCACCAGTGATCGTGACAGGGGGCGAGAGACCCAGTACTTC
CATSDRDRGRETQYF
>TRBD1|NA|TRBJ1-2|TRBV19
TGTGCCAGTAGCGGACGGGGACAGGGGGATTATGGCTACACCTTC
CASSGRGQGDYGYTF
>NA|few|TRBJ2-1|TRBV20-1
TGCAGTGCTAGAGAGGCCTGGAGCTCCTACAATGAGCAGTTCTTC
CSAREAWSSYNEQFF
>TRBD2|few|TRBJ2-1|TRBV6-1
TGTGCCAGCAGCCCACGCCAGCGGGGATGGAATGAGCAGTTCTTC
CASSPRQRGWNEQFF
>NA|NA|TRBJ2-5|TRBV11-2
TGTGCCAGCAGCTTGTTTGAGGAGACCCAGTACTTC
CASSLFEETQYF
>TRBD1|NA|TRBJ1-2|TRBV5-6
TGTGCCAGCATCTTTACAGGGGGCTATGGCTACACCTTC
CASIFTGGYGYTF
>NA|few|TRBJ1-1|TRBV27
TGTGCCAGCAGTCACCCCCCCATCATGAACACTGAAGCTTTCTTT
CASSHPPIMNTEAFF
>TRBD1|NA|TRBJ1-1|TRBV5-6
TGTGCCAGCAGCTTATTTCACAGGGGCACTGAAGCTTTCTTT
CASSLFHRGTEAFF
>TRBD1|NA|TRBJ1-1|TRBV29-1
TGCAGCGTTAACAGGGGGAGATCGGGTGAAGCTTTCTTT
CSVNRGRSGEAFF
>TRBD1|NA|TRBJ2-2|TRBV24-1
TGTGCCACCAGTGACCCGGGACAGGGGGCAAACGGGGAGCTGTTTTTT
CATSDPGQGANGELFF
>NA|NA|TRBJ2-7|TRBV9
TGTGCCAGCAGCCCTAGCCCCAACGAGCAGTACTTC
CASSPSPNEQYF
>NA|NA|TRBJ2-7|TRBV3-1
TGTGCCAGCAGCCCGCAGGGTTATGCCTACGAGCAGTACTTC
CASSPQGYAYEQYF
>NA|NA|TRBJ1-4|TRBV4-1
TGCGCCAGCAGCAGCTTTGACCCAGAAAGCCTTAATGAAAAACTGTTTTTT
CASSSFDPESLNEKLFF
>NA|NA|TRBJ2-2|TRBV20-1
TGCAGTGCTAGAGGGTCGGGGTCGGGCGGGGAGCTGTTTTTT
CSARGSGSGGELFF
>NA|NA|TRBJ1-1|TRBV27
TGTGCCAGCAGTTTAGGTTTTTTCTTCTGGATAGTGCCAGCTTTCTTT
CASSLGFFFWIVPAFF
>NA|NA|TRBJ2-1|TRBV5-1
TGCGCCAGCAGCTTGGCCCGGCTTACCTACAATGAGCAGTTCTTC
CASSLARLTYNEQFF
>NA|NA|TRBJ1-1|TRBV19
TGTGCCAGTAGGACATGGAACACTGAAGCTTTCTTT
CASRTWNTEAFF
>NA|NA|TRBJ1-2|TRBV29-1
TGCAGCGTTGCAACAGTAGAAGGGCGCTACACCTTC
CSVATVEGRYTF
>NA|few|TRBJ2-7|TRBV5-1
TGCGCCAGCAGCTTGGTCCAGTCCTACGAGCAGTACTTC
CASSLVQSYEQYF
>NA|NA|TRBJ2-7|TRBV29-1
TGCAGCGTTGCCGGGACCACCACCTACGAGCAGTACTTC
CSVAGTTTYEQYF
>TRBD2|NA|TRBJ2-4|TRBV12-3/TRBV12-4
TGTGCCAGCAGTTTTCTAACTGGGAAGGGACTAGCGGGAGAGCAAAGTACCAAAAACATTCAGTACTTC
CASSFLTGKGLAGEQSTKNIQYF